These 25 T cell receptor beta chains were sequenced from one sample in a study of blood T cell repertoires in COVID-19. The repertoire was sequenced with immunoSEQ multiplex PCR; TCRdb's copy has only in-frame clones and lacks some. The table has 300,000 to 450,000 clones, over 75% seen once; the top ten hold about 1%. The specimen was PBMCs or T cells enriched from blood (not recorded which). The receptor set was obtained from a man between 18 and 29 years old who had recovered from COVID-19.

The genes are TRBV7-2 and TRBJ2-1; D is uncertain. Between the trimmed V and J ends, which lost 4 bases and 0 bases, there was a span of 10 bases. CDR1 is SGHTA and CDR2 is FQGNSA in the germline V gene. The CDR3 sequence is 15 residues long. CDR3 DNA sequence: TGTGCCAGCAGCTCGACGACATACTCCTACAATGAGCAGTTCTTC. It is translated as CASSSTTYSYNEQFF. The whole variable domain, filled in from reference TRBV7-2 and TRBJ2-1, reads GAGVSQSPSNKVTEKGKDVELRCDPISGHTALYWYRQSLGQGLEFLIYFQGNSAPDKSGLPSDRFSAERTGGSVSTLTIQRTQQEDSAVYLCASSSTTYSYNEQFFGPGTRLTVL.

This clone was counted a few times. This chain links TRBV9 with TRBJ2-7, with a possible D match to TRBD2 (6 bases). This CDR3 is built from 14 residues. The V end was cut by 0 bases, the J end by 3 bases, with 10 bases between. Germline loops: CDR1 SGDLS, CDR2 YYNGEE. As DNA, the CDR3 is TGTGCCAGCAGCGTAGACGGGACTGGCTACGAGCAGTACTTC. Translating gives CASSVDGTGYEQYF.

This chain links TRBV5-6 with TRBJ1-2; D ambiguous. The CDR3 extends over 15 amino acids. Germline CDR1 and CDR2: SGHDT and YYEEEE. The V gene lost 6 bases and the J gene lost 3 bases, with 18 bases spanning the gap. The CDR3 coding sequence is TGTGCCAGCACCTCCCCGACAATGGTGGACTATGGCTACACCTTC. Protein: CASTSPTMVDYGYTF. The full variable domain, with the rest looked up from reference TRBV5-6 and TRBJ1-2, is DAGVTQSPTHLIKTRGQQVTLRCSPKSGHDTVSWYQQALGQGPQFIFQYYEEEERQRGNFPDRFSGHQFPNYSSELNVNALLLGDSALYLCASTSPTMVDYGYTFGSGTRLTVV.

The genes are TRBV6-5 and TRBJ2-2; 7 nucleotides line up with TRBD1. The J segment lost 6 bases and the V segment lost 7 bases, leaving 5 bases of the junction unmatched. Per the germline V gene, CDR1 is MNHEY and CDR2 is SVGAGI. This CDR3 contains 13 residues. CDR3 DNA: TGTGCCAGCACTAGGGGGCGGCCCGGGGAGCTGTTTTTT. It is translated as CASTRGRPGELFF.

The chain carries TRBV30 and TRBJ1-6, with D possibly matching TRBD1 (6 bases). Germline-derived CDR1 and CDR2 are GTSNPN and SVGIG (reference sequence). This CDR3 contains 13 residues. The ends were cut back, 7 bases at V and 5 bases at J, with 12 bases in the middle. The CDR3 is CASTGQHNSPLHF. The CDR3 DNA is TGTGCCTCTACAGGACAGCATAATTCACCCCTCCACTTT. The entire variable domain, with the rest obtained from reference TRBV30 and TRBJ1-6, is as follows: SQTIHQWPATLVQPVGSPLSLECTVEGTSNPNLYWYRQAAGRGLQLLFYSVGIGQISSEVPQNLSASRPQDRQFILSSKKLLLSDSGFYLCASTGQHNSPLHFGNGTRLTVT.

This sequence joins TRBV5-4 and TRBJ2-7; TRBD2 matches 12 bases. The CDR3 extends over 14 amino acids. The germline V gene encodes CDR1 SGHNT and CDR2 YYREEE (reference sequence). After removal of 4 bases from V and 6 bases from J, the junction contained 5 bases not matched to a gene. The CDR3 loop reads CASSGTSGGTEQYF. As DNA, the CDR3 is TGTGCCAGCAGCGGAACTAGCGGGGGGACCGAGCAGTACTTC.

The chain employs TRBV5-4 and TRBJ2-1, with 8 bases lining up with TRBD1. CDR1 and CDR2 (germline): SGHNT, YYREEE (reference sequence). V shed 4 bases and J 0 bases; nucleotides not matched to a gene: 3. The CDR3 is 15 amino acids. Here the CDR3 DNA reads TGTGCCAGCAGCCCCGGGACAGGCTCCTACAATGAGCAGTTCTTC. Translation gives CASSPGTGSYNEQFF.

The chain carries TRBV28 and TRBJ2-7; D remains unclear. V gave up 6 bases and J gave up 1 base, with 7 bases separating them. Germline CDR1 and CDR2: MDHEN and SYDVKM. CDR3 length: 12 amino acids. This CDR3 is CASSRDSYEQYF. CDR3 bases: TGTGCCAGCAGCCGCGATTCCTACGAGCAGTACTTC.

About this clone: The germline gene is not matched at one end of the junction; a read error may be the cause. The chain couples TRBV19 to TRBJ2-7; 7 bases match TRBD2. The germline V gene has CDR1 LNHDA and CDR2 SQIVND (reference sequence). The CDR3 totals 16 residues. The CDR3 sequence: CASTLSMGGPSHEQYF. CDR3 DNA sequence: TGTGCCAGTACCTTATCAATGGGAGGGCCCTCCCACGAGCAGTACTTC.

V usage is TRBV7-3 and J usage is TRBJ2-3, with D tentatively TRBD1 (8 bases). The germline CDR1 and CDR2 sequences are SGHTA and FQGTGA. The CDR3 is 14 residues long. Trimming removed 5 bases at V and 4 bases at J, with 13 bases between. As DNA, the CDR3 is TGTGCCAGCAGCAACAGGGGGGGTGCAGATACGCAGTATTTT. Protein product: CASSNRGGADTQYF. The whole variable domain, remainder taken from reference TRBV7-3 and TRBJ2-3, is GAGVSQTPSNKVTEKGKYVELRCDPISGHTALYWYRQSLGQGPEFLIYFQGTGAADDSGLPNDRFFAVRPEGSVSTLKIQRTERGDSAVYLCASSNRGGADTQYFGPGTRLTVL.

The rearrangement uses TRBV6-5 and TRBJ2-5; the D gene is possibly TRBD2 (6 bases). With 10 bases removed from V and 2 bases from J, the gap between germline ends came to 14 bases. Germline lookup yields CDR1 MNHEY and CDR2 SVGAGI. The CDR3 has 13 amino acids. CDR3 in DNA: TGTGCCACCCTTGGGGGGTTTCAAGAGACCCAGTACTTC. As protein: CATLGGFQETQYF.

The CDR3 protein is CASSQVTREQYF. In nucleotides, the CDR3 is TGTGCCAGCAGCCAAGTTACCAGGGAGCAGTACTTC. The V gene is TRBV3-1 (or the pseudogene TRBV3-2), the J gene TRBJ2-7; D gene unclear. Germline CDR1 LGHDT, CDR2 YNNKEL (reference sequence). CDR3 length: 12 amino acids. The V end lost 1 base, the J end lost 7 bases, and 8 bases lay between the germline ends.

The V and J genes are TRBV30 and TRBJ2-1, with 9 positions matching TRBD2. CDR1 is GTSNPN and CDR2 is SVGIG in the germline V gene (reference sequence). This CDR3 comprises 13 residues. V was pared by 5 bases and J by 5 bases, with 4 bases of the junction left unmatched. The CDR3 loop reads CAWQTSGDNEQFF. CDR3 bases: TGTGCCTGGCAGACTAGCGGAGACAATGAGCAGTTCTTC.

The V call is TRBV10-3, the J call TRBJ1-1; D is unclear. Germline loops: CDR1 ENHRY, CDR2 SYGVKD. Trimming shortened V by 4 bases and J by 4 bases, and 4 bases separated the two germline ends. The CDR3 loop spans 11 amino acids. In nucleotides, the CDR3 is TGTGCCATCAGTGGGAGCACTGAAGCTTTCTTT. As protein: CAISGSTEAFF.

The chain is built from TRBV6-6 and TRBJ2-5, with D perhaps TRBD1 (5 bases). CDR1 and CDR2 from the germline V gene are MNHNY and SVGAGI (reference sequence). CDR3 length equals 13 residues. V was clipped by 1 base and J by 13 bases, with 16 bases between them. The CDR3 region is CASSYYLMGPSYF. CDR3 in DNA: TGTGCCAGCAGTTACTACCTGATGGGGCCGTCGTACTTC.

The chain is built from TRBV25-1 and TRBJ1-6; D gene uncertain. V gave up 6 bases and J gave up 7 bases, with 7 bases separating them. The V gene's germline CDR1 is MGHDK and CDR2 SYGVNS. The CDR3 loop spans 12 amino acids. CDR3 protein: CASREGNSPLHF. The CDR3 DNA reads TGTGCCAGCAGGGAGGGAAATTCACCCCTCCACTTT.

The rearrangement uses TRBV9 and TRBJ2-7, with 10 bases identical to TRBD2. V shed 3 bases and J 3 bases; nucleotides not matched to a gene: 9. CDR3 size: 16 residues. Looked up from germline, CDR1 is SGDLS and CDR2 is YYNGEE. The CDR3 DNA reads TGTGCCAGCAGCGGAGATAGCGGGGGGATCGTCTACGAGCAGTACTTC. It codes for CASSGDSGGIVYEQYF.

This clone was picked up a small number of times. J is TRBJ2-6 and V is TRBV5-8; possibly TRBD1 for D (5 bases). Trimming took 0 bases from V and 1 from J, leaving 8 bases between them. CDR3 length equals 16 residues. Germline lookup yields CDR1 SGHTS and CDR2 YDEGEE. CDR3 nucleotide sequence: TGTGCCAGCAGCTTGGACCAGGGTTCTGGGGCCAACGTCCTGACTTTC. Amino acid sequence: CASSLDQGSGANVLTF.

This sequence joins TRBV9 and TRBJ2-7; 8 nucleotides align to TRBD1. Losses at the gene ends were 4 bases for V and 0 bases for J; bases not matched to a gene: 3. The germline CDR1 and CDR2 sequences are SGDLS and YYNGEE. The CDR3 spans 14 residues. In DNA, the CDR3 is TGTGCCAGCAGCACCACAGGGGGCTCCTACGAGCAGTACTTC. Its protein is CASSTTGGSYEQYF.

The V gene is TRBV7-2, the J gene TRBJ2-7, with TRBD2 matching 13 bases. V dropped 2 bases and J dropped 4; count of bases not matched to a gene: 5. Per the germline V gene, CDR1 is SGHTA and CDR2 is FQGNSA. This CDR3 is built from 16 residues. CDR3 nucleotide sequence: TGTGCCAGCAGCTTACCCCGGACTAGCGGGGGATACGAGCAGTACTTC. Its protein is CASSLPRTSGGYEQYF.

This chain uses TRBV29-1 with TRBJ1-1, with TRBD1 matching 8 bases. CDR1 is SQVTM, CDR2 ANQGSEA, per germline. The CDR3 has 14 residues. After removal of 6 bases from V and 1 base from J, the junction contained 7 bases not matched to a gene. CDR3 region: CSVTRGLGNTEAFF. CDR3 bases: TGCAGCGTCACCAGGGGGCTGGGGAACACTGAAGCTTTCTTT.

The chain is built from TRBV28 and TRBJ2-7; a weak D match, TRBD1 (6 bases). This CDR3 spans 16 amino acids. Germline V gives CDR1 MDHEN, CDR2 SYDVKM. The V end lost 6 bases, the J end lost 0 bases, and 18 bases lay between the germline ends. CDR3 protein: CASSPAGTQSSYEQYF. CDR3 nucleotides: TGTGCCAGCAGCCCCGCCGGGACACAAAGCTCCTACGAGCAGTACTTC.

The chain joins TRBV27 to TRBJ2-7, with D unclear. This CDR3 has 13 residues. Per germline, CDR1 MNHEY and CDR2 SMNVEV (reference sequence). The V and J ends lost 2 bases and 3 bases respectively, with 8 bases between them. The CDR3 coding sequence is TGTGCCAGCAGTTTAAATATAAACTACGAGCAGTACTTC. Its translation: CASSLNINYEQYF.

The chain combines TRBV2 with TRBJ2-5; 7 bases fit TRBD2. The junction had 14 bases not matched to a gene; V was cut back by 9 bases and J by 4 bases. The length of the CDR3 is 15 residues. Per the germline V gene, CDR1 is SNHLY and CDR2 is FYNNEI. Here the CDR3 DNA reads TGTGCCAGTCCCCGGGAGCGGGGAAGGGGAGAGACCCAGTACTTC. Protein: CASPRERGRGETQYF.

The chain couples TRBV7-9 to TRBJ1-2; D is perhaps TRBD1 (5 bases). The germline V gene has CDR1 SEHNR and CDR2 FQNEAQ (reference sequence). The CDR3 contains 13 residues. The V end lost 5 bases, the J end lost 8 bases, and 15 bases lay between the germline ends. The CDR3 here is CASSRGTVPGYTF. CDR3 nucleotide sequence: TGTGCCAGCAGCCGGGGGACCGTTCCAGGCTACACCTTC.